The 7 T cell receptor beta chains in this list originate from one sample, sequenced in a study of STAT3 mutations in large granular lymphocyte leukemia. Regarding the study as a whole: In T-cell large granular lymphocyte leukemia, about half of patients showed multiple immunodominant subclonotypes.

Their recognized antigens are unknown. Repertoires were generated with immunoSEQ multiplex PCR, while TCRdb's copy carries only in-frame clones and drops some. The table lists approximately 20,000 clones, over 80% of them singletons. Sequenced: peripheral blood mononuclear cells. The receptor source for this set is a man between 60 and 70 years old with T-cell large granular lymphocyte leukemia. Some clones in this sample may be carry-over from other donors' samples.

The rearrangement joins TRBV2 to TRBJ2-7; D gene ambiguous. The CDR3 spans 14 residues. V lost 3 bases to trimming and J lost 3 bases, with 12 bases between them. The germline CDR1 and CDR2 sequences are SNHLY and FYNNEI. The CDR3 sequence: CASSERLVFYEQYF. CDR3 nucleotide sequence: TGTGCCAGCAGTGAGCGTCTAGTGTTCTACGAGCAGTACTTC.

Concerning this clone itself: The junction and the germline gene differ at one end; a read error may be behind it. The CDR3 sequence: CASTLGDTQYF. In DNA form, the CDR3 reads TGTGCCAGCACCTTGGGAGATACGCAGTATTTT. The chain uses TRBV5-4 and TRBJ2-3; D is uncertain. This CDR3 comprises 11 residues. CDR1 and CDR2 from the germline V gene are SGHNT and YYREEE (reference sequence).

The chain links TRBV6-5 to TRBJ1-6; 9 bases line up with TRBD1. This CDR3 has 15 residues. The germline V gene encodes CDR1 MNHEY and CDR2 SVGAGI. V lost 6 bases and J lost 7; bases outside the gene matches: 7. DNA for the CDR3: TGTGCCAGCAGCTCGGACAGGGGATGGAATTCACCCCTCCACTTT. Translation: CASSSDRGWNSPLHF.

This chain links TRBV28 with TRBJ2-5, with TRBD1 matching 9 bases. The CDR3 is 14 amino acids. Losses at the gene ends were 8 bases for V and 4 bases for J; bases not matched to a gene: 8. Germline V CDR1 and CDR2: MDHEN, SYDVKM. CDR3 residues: CASCRQGGGETQYF. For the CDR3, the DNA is TGTGCCAGCTGCCGACAGGGGGGAGGAGAGACCCAGTACTTC.

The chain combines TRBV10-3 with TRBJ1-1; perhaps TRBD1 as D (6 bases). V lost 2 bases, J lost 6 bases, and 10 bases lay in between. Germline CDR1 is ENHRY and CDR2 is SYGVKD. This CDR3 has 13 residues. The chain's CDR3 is CAISEIRGSEAFF. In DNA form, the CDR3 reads TGTGCCATCAGTGAGATCAGGGGATCTGAAGCTTTCTTT.

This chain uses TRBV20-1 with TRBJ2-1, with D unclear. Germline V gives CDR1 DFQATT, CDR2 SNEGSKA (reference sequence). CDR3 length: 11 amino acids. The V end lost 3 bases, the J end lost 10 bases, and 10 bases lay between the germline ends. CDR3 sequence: CSASRSREQFF. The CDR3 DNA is TGCAGTGCTAGTCGGAGCAGGGAGCAGTTCTTC.

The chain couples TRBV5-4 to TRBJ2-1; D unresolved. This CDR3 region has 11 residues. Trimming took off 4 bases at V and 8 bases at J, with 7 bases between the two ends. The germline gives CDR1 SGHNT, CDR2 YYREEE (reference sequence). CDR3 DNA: TGTGCCAGCAGCCTTACAGATGAGCAGTTCTTC. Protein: CASSLTDEQFF.